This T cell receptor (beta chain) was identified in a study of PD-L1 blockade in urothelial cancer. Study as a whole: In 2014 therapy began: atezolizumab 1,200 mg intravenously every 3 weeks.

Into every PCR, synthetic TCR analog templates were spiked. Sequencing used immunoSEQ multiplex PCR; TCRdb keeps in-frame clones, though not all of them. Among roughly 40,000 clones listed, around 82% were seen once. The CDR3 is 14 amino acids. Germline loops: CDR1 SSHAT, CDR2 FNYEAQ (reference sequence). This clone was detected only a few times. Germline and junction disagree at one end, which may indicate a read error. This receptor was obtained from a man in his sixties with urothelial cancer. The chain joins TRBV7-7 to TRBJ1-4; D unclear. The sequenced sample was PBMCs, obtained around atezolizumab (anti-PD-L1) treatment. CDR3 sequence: CASSSGFDGEKLFF. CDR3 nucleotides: TGTGCTAGCAGCTCGGGATTTGACGGAGAAAAACTGTTTTTT.